This TCR beta chain was sequenced for a study of T cell responses to AZD1222 COVID-19 vaccine. The V gene's germline CDR1 is SGHAT and CDR2 FQNNGV. The CDR3 contains 12 residues. Deletions cut 2 bases from V and 2 bases from J, with 0 bases between. Broader study findings: Clonal diversity may have been underestimated in mostly white British donors. As reported, nearly half of all spike-specific TCRs target variant regions that are unmutated. The study sampled repertoires only after the peak T cell response.

A note on this clone: Its antigen remains unidentified.

Sequenced by immunoSEQ multiplex PCR; TCRdb stores in-frame clones only, minus some. The table lists some 80,000 clones, about 86% of them singletons. Material: peripheral blood, obtained on day 0 of AZD1222 vaccination. V gene TRBV11-2 combines with J gene TRBJ2-2; D not certain. This TCR was sampled from an adult in good health. CDR3 sequence reads: CASSLNTGELFF. The CDR3 nucleotides read TGTGCCAGCAGCTTAAACACCGGGGAGCTGTTTTTT.